This passage covers 12 T cell receptor beta chains from one sample sequenced in a study of Graves' ophthalmopathy and Graves' hyperthyroidism. The authors amplified TCR beta CDR3 regions, and they did so from RNA transcripts for repertoire sequencing. An opening RT-PCR round employed HTBI primers and preceded a second-round multiplex PCR. TCRdb re-called the multiplex PCR reads with MiXCR, one entry per CDR3 protein. The table shows around 590,000 distinct CDR3 sequences, with about two fifths occurring only once. Sequencing input: peripheral blood or thyroid tissue (not recorded which). Receptor source: an adult man with Graves' hyperthyroidism.

A word on this clonotype: Just one base apart from a much larger clone, this may be a read error. V usage is TRBV20-1 and J usage is TRBJ1-1; no definite D call. CDR1 is DFQATT, CDR2 SNEGSKA, per germline (reference sequence). The V end lost 6 bases, the J end lost 10 bases, and 15 bases lay between the germline ends. The CDR3 runs 11 residues. CDR3 nucleotide sequence: TGCAGTGCCGTGTTAAGGGATCCAGCTTTCTTT. This codes for CSAVLRDPAFF.

The table lists this clonotype with many counts. The chain carries TRBV7-9 and TRBJ1-1; possible D gene TRBD1, 6 bases. Trimming cost V 6 bases and J 3 bases, with 14 bases left between them. CDR1 is SEHNR, CDR2 FQNEAQ, per germline (reference sequence). The CDR3 is made up of 14 amino acids. CDR3 nucleotides: TGTGCCAGCAGAGAACAGGGCCTGGACACTGAAGCTTTCTTT. This encodes CASREQGLDTEAFF.

The sample holds many counts of this clonotype. The J gene is TRBJ2-7, the V gene TRBV29-1; the D call may be TRBD1 or TRBD2 (5 bases each). Trimming removed 4 bases at V and 2 bases at J, with 9 bases between. CDR1 and CDR2 from the germline V gene are SQVTM and ANQGSEA. This CDR3 is 12 amino acids long. CDR3 protein: CSVAVGPYEQYF. The CDR3 nucleotides read TGCAGCGTTGCAGTGGGACCCTACGAGCAGTACTTC.

This clonotype was counted ten times or more. This chain joins TRBV7-8 and TRBJ2-5; possible D gene TRBD1, 5 bases. V lost 4 bases to trimming and J lost 4 bases, with 13 bases between them. In germline, CDR1 is SGHVS, CDR2 FQNEAQ. The CDR3 loop spans 14 amino acids. The CDR3 region has the DNA TGTGCCAGCAGCTCAGAAAGGGGTACAGAGACCCAGTACTTC. As protein: CASSSERGTETQYF.

V and J are TRBV7-9 and TRBJ2-5; D gene unclear. The CDR3 consists of 13 residues. Trimming removed 2 bases at V and 2 bases at J, with 6 bases between. The germline CDR1 and CDR2 sequences are SEHNR and FQNEAQ (reference sequence). The CDR3 DNA follows: TGTGCCAGCAGCTTAAAAAAGCAAGAGACCCAGTACTTC. Its translation is CASSLKKQETQYF.

On this clonotype: This may arise from a read error, as a much more abundant clone is one base away. The gene calls are TRBV10-3 and TRBJ2-5, with D unclear. There are 14 residues in the CDR3. Germline V gene data show CDR1 as ENHRY and CDR2 as SYGVKD. V lost 5 bases, J lost 2 bases, and 12 bases lay in between. The CDR3 here is CAISYSTQQETQYF. DNA for the CDR3: TGTGCCATCAGTTACTCGACCCAACAAGAGACCCAGTACTTC.

This clonotype was counted between two and nine times. This may arise from a read error, as a much more abundant clone is one base away. The CDR3 loop reads CASSPDRGPGNTIYF. For the CDR3, the DNA is TGTGCCAGCAGCCCGGACAGGGGCCCTGGAAACACCATATATTTT. The V call is TRBV7-4, the J call TRBJ1-3; TRBD1 matches 9 bases. This CDR3 contains 15 residues. The junction had 4 bases not matched to a gene; V was cut back by 5 bases and J by 2 bases. CDR1 is SGHVT and CDR2 is SQSDAQ in the germline V gene.

Of note for this clonotype: A much larger clone lies a single base off, so this may be a read error. This rearrangement joins TRBV10-3 to TRBJ1-2, with TRBD1 matching 8 bases. J lost 8 bases, V lost 10 bases, and 12 bases had no gene match. The CDR3 length is 13 residues. CDR1 ENHRY and CDR2 SYGVKD come from the germline V gene. The CDR3 region is CATLPGQGRGYTF. CDR3 sequence (DNA): TGTGCCACCCTTCCCGGACAGGGCAGGGGCTACACCTTC.

This clonotype was observed many times. This chain joins TRBV12-3 or TRBV12-4 and TRBJ1-5; tentatively, D is TRBD1 (5 bases). The V gene lost 1 base and the J gene lost 5 bases, with 15 bases spanning the gap. The CDR3 contains 16 residues. CDR3 in amino acids: CASSLEQASLDQPQHF. DNA for the CDR3: TGTGCCAGCAGTTTAGAACAGGCAAGCCTTGATCAGCCCCAGCATTTT.

This clonotype turned up a few times. V and J are TRBV29-1 and TRBJ2-5; the match to TRBD2 covers 7 bases. CDR1 and CDR2 (germline): SQVTM, ANQGSEA. The CDR3 loop spans 10 amino acids. Trimming took 8 bases from V and 4 from J; bases not matched to a gene: 1. The CDR3, as DNA: TGCAGCTGGGGGGGAGAGACCCAGTACTTC. This codes for CSWGGETQYF.

This rearrangement joins TRBV12-3 or TRBV12-4 to TRBJ2-3; tentatively, D is TRBD1 or TRBD2 (5 bases each). The CDR3 extends over 14 amino acids. V dropped 1 base and J dropped 2 bases, with 7 bases sitting between them. CDR3 amino acids: CASSLGGTTDTQYF. DNA of the CDR3: TGTGCCAGCAGTTTAGGAGGGACCACAGATACGCAGTATTTT.

This clonotype was detected only a few times. The conserved closing phenylalanine or tryptophan is absent in this CDR3, likely reflecting a read error. This rearrangement joins TRBV12-3 or TRBV12-4 to TRBJ1-1, with 9 bases identical to TRBD1. CDR3 length: 15 amino acids. V trimming: 1 base; J trimming: 4 bases; junction bases outside the gene matches: 4. The CDR3 nucleotides read TGTGCCAGCAGTTTAGAGGACAGGGGTCGCACTGAAGCTTTCCTT. Its protein is CASSLEDRGRTEAFL.